This T cell receptor beta chain was profiled in a study of T-cell reconstitution after alpha-beta-depleted transplantation in children. As for this clonotype: As yet, its antigen is unknown.

As it was prepared, the TCRbeta library received unique molecular identifiers. TCRdb reprocessed the PCR reads with MiXCR, giving one entry per CDR3 protein. This repertoire shows about 220,000 distinct CDR3 sequences, roughly a sixth found once; its top ten account for around two fifths. Notes on the study in general: TCRbeta diversity was high at day 60 in some patients (a result of surviving recipient T cells and thymic progenitors). T-cell counts and diversity at one year following transplant were attributed mainly to newly produced T cells. About two months after transplant, alpha-beta T cells reportedly came from several hundred expanded graft clones.

The clonotype originates from a male patient aged 2 to 10 who had a stem cell transplant for acute lymphoblastic leukemia, so the T cells may come from the graft donor. The sequenced sample was PBMCs, mostly from graft donor cells, obtained 360 days after TCRalphabeta/CD19-depleted stem cell transplant.

For the CDR3, the DNA is TGTGCCAGCAGCACCCGAAGCCCGGGCTACACCTTC. Its protein product is CASSTRSPGYTF. This sequence joins TRBV7-2 and TRBJ1-2; D gene uncertain. Germline V gives CDR1 SGHTA, CDR2 FQGNSA. The CDR3 runs 12 residues. Trimming stripped 5 bases from V and 8 bases from J, with 12 bases between.